This T cell receptor (beta chain) originates from a study of early T cells in non-severe SARS-CoV-2 infection. This clonotype was recorded at least ten times. Its antigen is still unknown. Trimming stripped 1 base from V and 6 bases from J, with 7 bases between. CDR3 length: 11 amino acids. From germline, CDR1 is GTSNPN and CDR2 SVGIG (reference sequence). Study conclusions and caveats: The study's VDJdb matching favored anti-spike CD8 responses and missed private and CD4 specificities.

Attached unique molecular identifiers marked individual cDNA molecules. In TCRdb, the 5' RACE reads were re-called with MiXCR into one record per CDR3 protein. The data contain roughly 43,000 distinct CDR3 sequences, 5.4% of them seen just once; the ten biggest clones take up approximately 5.1%. The sequencing used whole blood, collected at baseline. V gene TRBV30 combines with J gene TRBJ2-7; D remains unclear. This receptor was taken from an adult who was a healthcare worker with PCR-confirmed SARS-CoV-2 infection or an uninfected control (not recorded which). Here the CDR3 reads CAWSGPLEQYF. The CDR3 nucleotides are TGTGCCTGGAGTGGTCCCCTCGAGCAGTACTTC.